These 8 T cell receptor beta chains came from one sample sequenced in a study of tumor and adjacent non-tumor tissue in lung cancer. Three rounds of nested PCR, following a modified ARM-PCR protocol, produced the TCRbeta library. Via MiXCR, TCRdb re-called the multiplex PCR reads, giving one row per CDR3 protein. The sample consists of 200,000 or so distinct CDR3 sequences, roughly 70% of them appearing once. RNA was extracted from bulk tissue without any cell sorting. The sample was lung tumor tissue. Receptors were obtained from a man between 60 and 75 years old with non-small cell lung cancer.

As regards this clonotype: The junction shows a germline mismatch at one end, possibly a read error. The chain couples TRBV5-1 to TRBJ1-1; 8 bases line up with TRBD1. The CDR3 runs to 14 residues. Germline CDR1 and CDR2: SGHRS and YFSETQ. CDR3 sequence reads: CDSGVQGVDTEAFF. CDR3 DNA: TGCGACAGCGGGGTACAGGGGGTTGACACTGAAGCTTTCTTT.

This chain links TRBV27 with TRBJ2-7, with D perhaps TRBD1 (6 bases). The CDR3 length is 13 residues. V lost 5 bases and J lost 2, with 10 bases in between. Germline assignment: CDR1 MNHEY and CDR2 SMNVEV (reference sequence). CDR3 region: CASSPRTAYEQYF. CDR3 bases: TGTGCCAGCAGTCCCAGGACAGCCTACGAGCAGTACTTC.

On this clonotype: A single base separates this from a much larger clone, so it may be a read error. The gene calls are TRBV20-1 and TRBJ2-1, with TRBD2 identical over 10 bases. This CDR3 comprises 15 residues. In germline, CDR1 is DFQATT, CDR2 SNEGSKA (reference sequence). In DNA, the CDR3 is TGCAGTCCTAGAGATCTAGCGGGGGCCTACAATGAGCAGTTCTTC. This sequence encodes CSPRDLAGAYNEQFF.

This clonotype was observed at least ten times. The genes are TRBV6-6 and TRBJ1-2, with TRBD1 matching 10 bases. Looked up from germline, CDR1 is MNHNY and CDR2 is SVGAGI (reference sequence). V shed 8 bases, J shed 8 bases, and the junction held 14 bases outside the gene matches. The CDR3 has 15 residues. CDR3 bases: TGTGCCAGCGCTAGCCGACAGGGGGCGGGAACGGGCTACACCTTC. It codes for CASASRQGAGTGYTF.

Note on this clonotype: One end of the junction is discordant with germline, which a read error may explain. V and J are TRBV4-3 and TRBJ1-3, with 7 nucleotides matching TRBD1. CDR3 length: 17 amino acids. Germline loops: CDR1 LGHNA, CDR2 YSLEER. CDR3 in DNA: TGCGCCAGCAGCCGAGAACAGGGGTACTACTCTGGAAACACGATATATTTT. Translated, it gives CASSREQGYYSGNTIYF.

The chain has TRBV29-1 and TRBJ2-5; 7 positions agree with TRBD2. Looked up from germline, CDR1 is SQVTM and CDR2 is ANQGSEA. The V and J ends lost 6 bases and 7 bases, in that order; junction bases with no gene match: 14. The CDR3 has 14 amino acids. As DNA, the CDR3 is TGCAGCGTGGCTACCGGGAGGCCTTTTGGGACCCAGTACTTC. Residues: CSVATGRPFGTQYF.

Remarks on this clonotype: Here the CDR3 omits its conserved ending phenylalanine or tryptophan, so a read error is the likely source. The limits of the CDR3 on the DNA are not certain, so only TCRdb's listed CDR3 is given. The chain is built from TRBV6-1 and TRBJ2-7; TRBD1, the table's D call, was not compared with the DNA. Germline lookup yields CDR1 MNHNS and CDR2 SASEGT. The CDR3 length equals 14 residues, ends included. The chain's CDR3 is CVSSASGKAYEQYS.

The chain is built from TRBV6-2 or TRBV6-3 and TRBJ2-3; 11 nucleotides line up with TRBD2. V lost 9 bases and J lost 8; bases outside the gene matches: 19. There are 17 residues in the CDR3. Germline V gene data show CDR1 as MNHEY and CDR2 as SVGEGT. The CDR3 reads CARTQSALAGGIGTQYF. The DNA of the CDR3 is TGTGCCAGAACCCAATCCGCGTTAGCGGGAGGGATAGGTACGCAGTATTTT.